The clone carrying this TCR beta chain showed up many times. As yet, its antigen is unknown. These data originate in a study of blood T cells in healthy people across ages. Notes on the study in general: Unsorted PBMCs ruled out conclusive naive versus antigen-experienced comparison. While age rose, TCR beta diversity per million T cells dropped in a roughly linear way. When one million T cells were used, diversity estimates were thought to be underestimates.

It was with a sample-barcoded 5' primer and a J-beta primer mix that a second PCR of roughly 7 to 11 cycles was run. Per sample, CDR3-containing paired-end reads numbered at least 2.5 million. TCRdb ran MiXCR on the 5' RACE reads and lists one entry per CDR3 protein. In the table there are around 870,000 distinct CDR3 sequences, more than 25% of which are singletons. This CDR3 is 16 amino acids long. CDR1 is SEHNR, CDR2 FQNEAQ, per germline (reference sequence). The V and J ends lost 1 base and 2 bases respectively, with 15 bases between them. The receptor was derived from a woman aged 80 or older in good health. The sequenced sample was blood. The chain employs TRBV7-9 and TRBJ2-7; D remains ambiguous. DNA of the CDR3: TGTGCCAGCAGCTTAGGCACCCGTCAGATACCCTACGAGCAGTACTTC. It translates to CASSLGTRQIPYEQYF. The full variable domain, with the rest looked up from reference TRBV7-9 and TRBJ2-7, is DTGVSQNPRHKITKRGQNVTFRCDPISEHNRLYWYRQTLGQGPEFLTYFQNEAQLEKSRLLSDRFSAERPKGSFSTLEIQRTEQGDSAMYLCASSLGTRQIPYEQYFGPGTRLTVT.